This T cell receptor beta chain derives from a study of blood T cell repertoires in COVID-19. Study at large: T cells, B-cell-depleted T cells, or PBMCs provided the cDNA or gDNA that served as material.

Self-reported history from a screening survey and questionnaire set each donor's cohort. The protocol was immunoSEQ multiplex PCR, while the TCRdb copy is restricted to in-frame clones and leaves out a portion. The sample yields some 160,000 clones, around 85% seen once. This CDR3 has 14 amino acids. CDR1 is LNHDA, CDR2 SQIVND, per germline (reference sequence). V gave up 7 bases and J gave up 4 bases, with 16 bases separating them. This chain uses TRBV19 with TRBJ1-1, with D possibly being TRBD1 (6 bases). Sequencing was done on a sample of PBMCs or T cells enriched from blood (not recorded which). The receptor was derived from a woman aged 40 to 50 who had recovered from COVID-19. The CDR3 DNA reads TGTGCCAGTACTCTAACAGGGTCGGGCACTGAAGCTTTCTTT. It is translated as CASTLTGSGTEAFF.